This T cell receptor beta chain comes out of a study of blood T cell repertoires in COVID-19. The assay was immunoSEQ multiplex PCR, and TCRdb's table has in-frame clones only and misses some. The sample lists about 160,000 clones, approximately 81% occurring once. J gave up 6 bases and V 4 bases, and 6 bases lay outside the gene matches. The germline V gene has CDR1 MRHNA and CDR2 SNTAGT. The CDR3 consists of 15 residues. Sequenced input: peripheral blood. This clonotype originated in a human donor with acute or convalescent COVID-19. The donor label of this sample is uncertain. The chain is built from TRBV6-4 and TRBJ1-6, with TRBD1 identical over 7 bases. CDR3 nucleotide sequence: TGTGCCAGCAGTGTCAACAGGGGTAGTAATTCACCCCTCCACTTT. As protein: CASSVNRGSNSPLHF.